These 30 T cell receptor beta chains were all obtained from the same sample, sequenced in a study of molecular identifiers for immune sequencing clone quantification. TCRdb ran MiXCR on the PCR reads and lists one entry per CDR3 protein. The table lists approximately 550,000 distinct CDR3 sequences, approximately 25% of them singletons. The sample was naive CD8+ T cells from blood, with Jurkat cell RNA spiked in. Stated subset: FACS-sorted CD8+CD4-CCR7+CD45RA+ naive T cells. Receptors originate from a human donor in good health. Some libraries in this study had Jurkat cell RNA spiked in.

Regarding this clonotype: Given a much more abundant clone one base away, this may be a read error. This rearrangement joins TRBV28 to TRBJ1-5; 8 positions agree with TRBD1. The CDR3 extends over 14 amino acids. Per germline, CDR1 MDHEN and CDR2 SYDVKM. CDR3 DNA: TGTGCCAGCAGTTTTACAGGGGGGAATCAGCTCCAGCATTTT. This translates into CASSFTGGNQLQHF.

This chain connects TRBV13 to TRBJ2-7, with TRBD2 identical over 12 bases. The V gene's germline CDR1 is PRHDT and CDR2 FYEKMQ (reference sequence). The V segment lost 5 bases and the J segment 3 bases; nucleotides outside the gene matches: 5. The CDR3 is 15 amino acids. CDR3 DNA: TGTGCCAGCAGCGAGACTAGCGGGAGTTTCTACGAGCAGTACTTC. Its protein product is CASSETSGSFYEQYF.

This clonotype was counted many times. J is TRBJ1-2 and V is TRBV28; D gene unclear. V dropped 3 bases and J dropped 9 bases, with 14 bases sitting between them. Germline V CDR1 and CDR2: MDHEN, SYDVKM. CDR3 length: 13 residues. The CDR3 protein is CASSFSRSNRYTF. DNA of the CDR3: TGTGCCAGCAGTTTCAGCCGATCGAATCGCTACACCTTC.

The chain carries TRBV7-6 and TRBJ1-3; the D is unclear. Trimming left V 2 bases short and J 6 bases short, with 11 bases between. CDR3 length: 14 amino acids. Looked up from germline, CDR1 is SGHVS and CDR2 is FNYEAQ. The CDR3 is CASSLSGATNTIYF. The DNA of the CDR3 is TGTGCCAGCAGCTTATCCGGAGCAACAAACACCATATATTTT.

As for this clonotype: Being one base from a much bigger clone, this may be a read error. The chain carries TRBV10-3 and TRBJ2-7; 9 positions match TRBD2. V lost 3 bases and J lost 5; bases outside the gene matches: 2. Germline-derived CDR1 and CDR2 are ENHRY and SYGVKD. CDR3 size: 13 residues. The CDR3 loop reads CAISEGTSNEQYF. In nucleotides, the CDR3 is TGTGCCATCAGTGAAGGGACTAGCAACGAGCAGTACTTC.

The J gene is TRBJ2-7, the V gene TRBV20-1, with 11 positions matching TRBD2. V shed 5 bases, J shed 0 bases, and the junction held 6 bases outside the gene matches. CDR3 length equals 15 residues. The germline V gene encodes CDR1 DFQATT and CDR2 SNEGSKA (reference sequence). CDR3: CSAPTGTSGSYEQYF. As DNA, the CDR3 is TGCAGTGCTCCCACCGGGACTAGCGGCTCCTACGAGCAGTACTTC.

CDR3 residues: CSSLGGAGGDTEAFF. The CDR3 DNA is TGCAGCTCCCTAGGAGGGGCTGGGGGGGACACTGAAGCTTTCTTT. J is TRBJ1-1 and V is TRBV29-1, with D maybe TRBD1 (5 bases). This CDR3 has 15 amino acids. CDR1 and CDR2 (germline): SQVTM, ANQGSEA. V was cut by 8 bases and J by 3 bases, with 22 bases left in between. The variable domain in full, completed from reference TRBV29-1 and TRBJ1-1, reads SAVISQKPSRDICQRGTSLTIQCQVDSQVTMMFWYRQQPGQSLTLIATANQGSEATYESGFVIDKFPISRPNLTFSTLTVSNMSPEDSSIYLCSSLGGAGGDTEAFFGQGTRLTVV.

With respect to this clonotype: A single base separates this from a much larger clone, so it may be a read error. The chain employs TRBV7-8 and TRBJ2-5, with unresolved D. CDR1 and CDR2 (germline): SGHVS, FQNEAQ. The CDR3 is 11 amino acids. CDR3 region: CASSLIETQCF. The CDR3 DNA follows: TGTGCCAGCAGCCTAATCGAGACCCAGTGCTTC.

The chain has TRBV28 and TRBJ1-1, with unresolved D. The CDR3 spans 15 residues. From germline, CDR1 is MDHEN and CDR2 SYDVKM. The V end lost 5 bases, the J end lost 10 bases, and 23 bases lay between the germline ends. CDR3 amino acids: CASSPWESSRPGAFF. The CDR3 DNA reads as TGTGCCAGCAGTCCCTGGGAAAGCAGCCGCCCCGGAGCTTTCTTT.

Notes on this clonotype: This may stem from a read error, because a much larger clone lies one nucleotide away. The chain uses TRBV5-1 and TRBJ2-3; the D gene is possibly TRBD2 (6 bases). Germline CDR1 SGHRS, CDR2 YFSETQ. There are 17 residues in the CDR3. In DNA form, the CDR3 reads TGCGCCAGCAGCTTGGAAGGCGGGGTTATCTTCACAGATACGCGGTATTTT. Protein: CASSLEGGVIFTDTRYF. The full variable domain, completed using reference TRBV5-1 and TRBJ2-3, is KAGVTQTPRYLIKTRGQQVTLSCSPISGHRSVSWYQQTPGQGLQFLFEYFSETQRNKGNFPGRFSGRQFSNSRSEMNVSTLELGDSALYLCASSLEGGVIFTDTRYFGPGTRLTVL.

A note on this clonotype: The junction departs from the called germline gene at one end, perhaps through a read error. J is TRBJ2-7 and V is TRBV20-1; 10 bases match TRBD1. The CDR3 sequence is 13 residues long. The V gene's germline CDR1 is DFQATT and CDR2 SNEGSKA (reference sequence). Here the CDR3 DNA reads TGCAGTGCTAGTGGGGACAGGGGCTACGGGCAGTACTTC. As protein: CSASGDRGYGQYF.

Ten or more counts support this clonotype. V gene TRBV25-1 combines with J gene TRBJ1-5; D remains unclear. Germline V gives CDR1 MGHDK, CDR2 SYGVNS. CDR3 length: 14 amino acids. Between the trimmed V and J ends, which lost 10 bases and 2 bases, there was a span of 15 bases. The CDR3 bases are TGTGCCATCCTGGAGGTTTACGGCAATCAGCCCCAGCATTTT. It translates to CAILEVYGNQPQHF. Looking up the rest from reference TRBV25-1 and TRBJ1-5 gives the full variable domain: EADIYQTPRYLVIGTGKKITLECSQTMGHDKMYWYQQDPGMELHLIHYSYGVNSTEKGDLSSESTVSRIRTEHFPLTLESARPSHTSQYLCAILEVYGNQPQHFGDGTRLSIL.

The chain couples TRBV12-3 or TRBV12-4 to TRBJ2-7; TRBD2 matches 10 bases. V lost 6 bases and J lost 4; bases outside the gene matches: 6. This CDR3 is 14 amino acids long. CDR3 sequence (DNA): TGTGCCAGCAGACATAGCGGGAGGATTTACGAGCAGTACTTC. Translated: CASRHSGRIYEQYF.

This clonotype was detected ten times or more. CDR3 coding DNA: TGTGCCAGCACTCAAGGGGGTTGGGCGAACACTGAAGCTTTCTTT. It specifies CASTQGGWANTEAFF. This rearrangement joins TRBV12-3 or TRBV12-4 to TRBJ1-1; possible D gene TRBD1, 6 bases. V was pared by 7 bases and J by 1 base, with 16 bases between. The CDR3 has 15 residues.

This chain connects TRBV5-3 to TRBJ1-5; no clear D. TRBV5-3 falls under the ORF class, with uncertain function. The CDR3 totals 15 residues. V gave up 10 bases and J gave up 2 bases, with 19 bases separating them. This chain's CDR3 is CAGSSSGSGNQPQHF. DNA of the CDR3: TGTGCCGGCAGCTCCTCGGGGTCGGGCAATCAGCCCCAGCATTTT.

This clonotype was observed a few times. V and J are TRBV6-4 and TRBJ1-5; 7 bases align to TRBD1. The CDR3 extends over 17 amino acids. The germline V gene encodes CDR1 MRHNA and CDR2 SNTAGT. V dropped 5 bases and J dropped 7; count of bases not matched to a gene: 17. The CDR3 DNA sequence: TGTGCCAGCAGTAACATTTTTTATAGGGGGCGAGTCCAGCCCCAGCATTTT. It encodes CASSNIFYRGRVQPQHF.

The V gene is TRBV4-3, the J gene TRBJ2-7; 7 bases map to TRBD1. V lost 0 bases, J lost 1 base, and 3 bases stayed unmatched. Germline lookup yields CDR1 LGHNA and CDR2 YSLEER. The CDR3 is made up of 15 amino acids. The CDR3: CASSQDTRGSYEQYF. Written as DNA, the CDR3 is TGCGCCAGCAGCCAAGATACCAGGGGGTCCTACGAGCAGTACTTC.

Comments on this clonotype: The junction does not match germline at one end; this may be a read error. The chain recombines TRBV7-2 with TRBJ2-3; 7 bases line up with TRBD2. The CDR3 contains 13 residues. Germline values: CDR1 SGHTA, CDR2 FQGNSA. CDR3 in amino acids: CAGSLGGADTQYF. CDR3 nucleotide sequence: TGTGCCGGCAGCTTGGGGGGGGCAGATACGCAGTATTTT. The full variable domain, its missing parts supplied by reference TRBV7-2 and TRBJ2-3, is GAGVSQSPSNKVTEKGKDVELRCDPISGHTALYWYRQSLGQGLEFLIYFQGNSAPDKSGLPSDRFSAERTGGSVSTLTIQRTQQEDSAVYLCAGSLGGADTQYFGPGTRLTVL.

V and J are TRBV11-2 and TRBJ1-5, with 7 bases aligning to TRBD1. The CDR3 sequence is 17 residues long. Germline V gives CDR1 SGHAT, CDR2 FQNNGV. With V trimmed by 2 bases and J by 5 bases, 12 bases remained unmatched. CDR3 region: CASSLTTIHRGDQPQHF. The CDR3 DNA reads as TGTGCCAGCAGCTTAACTACGATTCACAGGGGCGATCAGCCCCAGCATTTT.

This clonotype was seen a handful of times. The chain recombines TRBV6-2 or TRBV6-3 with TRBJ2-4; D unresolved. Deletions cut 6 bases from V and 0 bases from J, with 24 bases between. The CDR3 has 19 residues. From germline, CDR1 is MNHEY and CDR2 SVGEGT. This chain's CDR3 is CASSPPLLIPHVAKNIQYF. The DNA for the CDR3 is TGTGCCAGCAGCCCCCCTCTGTTGATTCCGCATGTAGCCAAAAACATTCAGTACTTC.

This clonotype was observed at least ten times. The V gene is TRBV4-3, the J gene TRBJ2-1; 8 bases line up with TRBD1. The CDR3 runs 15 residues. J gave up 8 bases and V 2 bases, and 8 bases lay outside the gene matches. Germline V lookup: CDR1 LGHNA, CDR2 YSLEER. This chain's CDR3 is CASSQTSDRVDEQFF. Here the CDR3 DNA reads TGCGCCAGCAGCCAAACGTCGGACAGGGTCGATGAGCAGTTCTTC.

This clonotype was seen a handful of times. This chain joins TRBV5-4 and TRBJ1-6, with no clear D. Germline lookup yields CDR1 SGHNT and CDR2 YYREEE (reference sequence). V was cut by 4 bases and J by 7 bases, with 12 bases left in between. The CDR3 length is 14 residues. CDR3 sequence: CASSAGGPNSPLHF. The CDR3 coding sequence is TGTGCCAGCAGCGCGGGAGGTCCAAATTCACCCCTCCACTTT. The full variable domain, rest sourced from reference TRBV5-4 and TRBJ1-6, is ETGVTQSPTHLIKTRGQQVTLRCSSQSGHNTVSWYQQALGQGPQFIFQYYREEENGRGNFPPRFSGLQFPNYSSELNVNALELDDSALYLCASSAGGPNSPLHFGNGTRLTVT.

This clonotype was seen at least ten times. The CDR3 nucleotides read TGTGCCAGCTGCATGGACGAGCGCTACGAGCAGTACTTC. Translation: CASCMDERYEQYF. V is TRBV28 and J is TRBJ2-7; D is undetermined. Germline loops: CDR1 MDHEN, CDR2 SYDVKM. The V gene lost 8 bases and the J gene lost 3 bases, with 14 bases spanning the gap. CDR3 length: 13 residues.

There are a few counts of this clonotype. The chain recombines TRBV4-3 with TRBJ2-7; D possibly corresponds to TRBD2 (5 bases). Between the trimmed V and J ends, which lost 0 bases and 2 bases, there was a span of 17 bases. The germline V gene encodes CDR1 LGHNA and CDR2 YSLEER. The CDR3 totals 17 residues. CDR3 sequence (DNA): TGCGCCAGCAGCCAAGATTATACGGGATCCCCGACCTACGAGCAGTACTTC. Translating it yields CASSQDYTGSPTYEQYF.

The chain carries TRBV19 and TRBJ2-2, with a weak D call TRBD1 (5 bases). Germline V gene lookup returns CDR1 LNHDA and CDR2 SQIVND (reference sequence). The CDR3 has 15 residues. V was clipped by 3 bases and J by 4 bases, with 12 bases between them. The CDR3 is CASSIPTDGTGELFF. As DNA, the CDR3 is TGTGCCAGTAGTATCCCGACAGACGGCACCGGGGAGCTGTTTTTT.

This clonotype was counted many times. CDR3 residues: CASSQDETDFNYGYTF. The CDR3 coding sequence is TGCGCCAGCAGCCAAGATGAGACAGATTTTAACTATGGCTACACCTTC. This chain links TRBV4-1 with TRBJ1-2, with a possible D match to TRBD1 (5 bases). The CDR3 contains 16 residues. The V end lost 0 bases, the J end lost 1 base, and 12 bases lay between the germline ends. Germline values: CDR1 MGHRA, CDR2 YSYEKL.

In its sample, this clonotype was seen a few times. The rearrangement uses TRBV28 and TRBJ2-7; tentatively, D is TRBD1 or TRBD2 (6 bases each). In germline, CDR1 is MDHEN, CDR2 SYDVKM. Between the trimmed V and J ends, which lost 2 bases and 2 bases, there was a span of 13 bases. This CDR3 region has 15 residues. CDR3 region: CASSLRGTLTYEQYF. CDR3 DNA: TGTGCCAGCAGTTTACGCGGGACACTCACCTACGAGCAGTACTTC.

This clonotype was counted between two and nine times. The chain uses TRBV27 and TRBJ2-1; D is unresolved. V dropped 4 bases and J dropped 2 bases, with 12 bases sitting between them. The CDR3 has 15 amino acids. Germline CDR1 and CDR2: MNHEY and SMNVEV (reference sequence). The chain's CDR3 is CASSSGPATYNEQFF. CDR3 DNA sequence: TGTGCCAGCAGTTCCGGGCCAGCTACCTACAATGAGCAGTTCTTC.

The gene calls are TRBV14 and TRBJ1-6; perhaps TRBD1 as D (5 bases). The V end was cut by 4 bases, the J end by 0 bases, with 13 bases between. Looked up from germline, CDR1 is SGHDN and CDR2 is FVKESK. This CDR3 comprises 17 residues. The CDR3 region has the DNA TGTGCCAGCAGCCCGGGACGGCAAAGCTCCTATAATTCACCCCTCCACTTT. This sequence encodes CASSPGRQSSYNSPLHF.

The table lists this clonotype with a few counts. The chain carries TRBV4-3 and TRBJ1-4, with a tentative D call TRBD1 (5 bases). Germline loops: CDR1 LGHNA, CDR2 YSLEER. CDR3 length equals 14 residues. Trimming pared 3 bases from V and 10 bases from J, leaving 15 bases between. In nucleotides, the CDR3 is TGCGCCAGCAGCCAGGGGGGAAAGTTCGGAAAACTGTTTTTT. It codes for CASSQGGKFGKLFF.